The 23 T cell receptor beta chains below were found in one sample sequenced in a study of T cell responses to AZD1222 COVID-19 vaccine. Assay used: immunoSEQ multiplex PCR; TCRdb lists only in-frame clones, some missing. The sample contains about 140,000 clones, approximately 90% of which appear only once. This sample comprised peripheral blood, obtained on day 0 of AZD1222 vaccination. The source is an adult in good health.

The DNA for the CDR3 is TGTGCCAGCAGTTTACTTTCGGGACAGGGTTACAATGAGCAGTTCTTC. Amino acids: CASSLLSGQGYNEQFF. V is TRBV27 and J is TRBJ2-1, with TRBD1 matching 9 bases. The CDR3 runs 16 residues. The V segment lost 2 bases and the J segment 4 bases; nucleotides outside the gene matches: 6. Germline CDR1 is MNHEY and CDR2 is SMNVEV (reference sequence).

This sequence joins TRBV28 and TRBJ2-6, with a weak D call TRBD1 (5 bases). Germline CDR1 is MDHEN and CDR2 is SYDVKM. CDR3 size: 14 residues. Trimming stripped 7 bases from V and 0 bases from J, with 7 bases between. The CDR3 here is CASTGHSGANVLTF. CDR3 DNA: TGTGCCAGCACCGGACACTCTGGGGCCAACGTCCTGACTTTC.

This chain links TRBV7-9 with TRBJ2-1; 7 nucleotides line up with TRBD2. The CDR3 has 14 amino acids. CDR1 is SEHNR, CDR2 FQNEAQ, per germline (reference sequence). Trimming cost V 5 bases and J 5 bases; bases outside gene matches: 6. This CDR3 is CASSHPLADNEQFF. Written as DNA, the CDR3 is TGTGCCAGCAGCCACCCCCTAGCGGACAATGAGCAGTTCTTC.

CDR3 sequence (DNA): TGTGCCAGCAGCAGCGGAGGGGGCGGCCCGGATACGCAGTATTTT. It yields the protein CASSSGGGGPDTQYF. This chain links TRBV11-2 with TRBJ2-3; D is perhaps TRBD1 (7 bases). CDR1 and CDR2 (germline): SGHAT, FQNNGV. The V and J ends lost 5 bases and 6 bases respectively, with 18 bases between them. The CDR3 consists of 15 residues.

The chain has TRBV7-9 and TRBJ1-4; a possible D gene is TRBD1 (5 bases). The V end was cut by 2 bases, the J end by 14 bases, with 12 bases between. The CDR3 is made up of 12 amino acids. Germline V gene data show CDR1 as SEHNR and CDR2 as FQNEAQ (reference sequence). The CDR3, as DNA: TGTGCCAGCAGCTTACAGGGCGTAGATCTGTTTTTT. Translation: CASSLQGVDLFF.

The chain recombines TRBV28 with TRBJ2-2; D is unclear. The length of the CDR3 is 12 residues. Deletions cut 8 bases from V and 2 bases from J, with 6 bases between. CDR1 is MDHEN, CDR2 SYDVKM, per germline. The CDR3 DNA follows: TGTGCCAGCGGCACAAACACCGGGGAGCTGTTTTTT. Residues: CASGTNTGELFF.

The V gene is TRBV2, the J gene TRBJ2-1; 8 bases fit TRBD2. The CDR3 loop spans 18 amino acids. The J segment lost 0 bases and the V segment lost 6 bases, leaving 13 bases of the junction unmatched. Germline V gene data show CDR1 as SNHLY and CDR2 as FYNNEI. CDR3 in DNA: TGTGCCAGCAGATTCTACCGGAGAACTAGCGGCTCCTACAATGAGCAGTTCTTC. The encoded protein is CASRFYRRTSGSYNEQFF.

The chain employs TRBV12-3 or TRBV12-4 and TRBJ2-7; D is ambiguous. Trimming shortened V by 2 bases and J by 3 bases, and 5 bases separated the two germline ends. The CDR3 spans 12 residues. The CDR3: CASSLNGYEQYF. In DNA form, the CDR3 reads TGTGCCAGCAGTTTAAACGGCTACGAGCAGTACTTC.

This chain connects TRBV11-3 to TRBJ2-7, with 9 bases lining up with TRBD1. The CDR3 loop spans 14 amino acids. V lost 9 bases, J lost 1 base, and 7 bases stayed unmatched. CDR1 and CDR2 from the germline V gene are SGHNT and YENEEA. The DNA for the CDR3 is TGTGCCAGAAACTCCGGGACAGGGTCCTACGAGCAGTACTTC. Translating gives CARNSGTGSYEQYF.

The chain has TRBV7-2 and TRBJ2-7; D remains ambiguous. The CDR3 runs to 17 residues. With 1 base removed from V and 0 bases from J, the gap between germline ends came to 16 bases. Per germline, CDR1 SGHTA and CDR2 FQGNSA. The CDR3 nucleotides are TGTGCCAGCAGCTTAGTTTCAGCAACCGTCCTCTCCTACGAGCAGTACTTC. Its translation is CASSLVSATVLSYEQYF.

The CDR3 DNA sequence: TGTGCCACCCATAGGATGAACACTGAAGCTTTCTTT. Translated: CATHRMNTEAFF. The chain couples TRBV2 to TRBJ1-1; no clear D gene. Germline values: CDR1 SNHLY, CDR2 FYNNEI. CDR3 length: 12 residues. V was pared by 10 bases and J by 0 bases, with 9 bases between.

CDR3 residues: CASSESGGNSYEQYF. The CDR3 nucleotides read TGTGCCAGCAGTGAAAGCGGGGGAAACTCCTACGAGCAGTACTTC. The chain combines TRBV2 with TRBJ2-7; 8 nucleotides align to TRBD2. Looked up from germline, CDR1 is SNHLY and CDR2 is FYNNEI. The ends lost 2 bases at V and 0 bases at J; junction bases unmatched: 3. The CDR3 has 15 amino acids.

V and J are TRBV6-5 and TRBJ2-7; TRBD2 aligns across 8 bases. CDR3 size: 14 residues. The ends lost 2 bases at V and 4 bases at J; junction bases unmatched: 4. The V gene's germline CDR1 is MNHEY and CDR2 SVGAGI. The CDR3 loop reads CASSYTTGGYEQYF. The CDR3, as DNA: TGTGCCAGCAGTTACACAACGGGAGGGTACGAGCAGTACTTC.

This rearrangement joins TRBV14 to TRBJ2-7, with TRBD1 identical over 10 bases. Germline V lookup: CDR1 SGHDN, CDR2 FVKESK. J was trimmed by 3 bases and V by 3 bases; bases with no gene match: 5. This CDR3 is 15 amino acids long. As DNA, the CDR3 is TGTGCCAGCAGCCAGAGGACAGGGGGGAACTACGAGCAGTACTTC. Amino acid sequence: CASSQRTGGNYEQYF.

This chain links TRBV10-3 with TRBJ1-1; D is perhaps TRBD1 (5 bases). With 6 bases removed from V and 1 base from J, the gap between germline ends came to 9 bases. CDR3 length equals 13 residues. CDR1 is ENHRY, CDR2 SYGVKD, per germline. The CDR3 bases are TGTGCCATCAGAGGGACCGAGAACACTGAAGCTTTCTTT. This translates into CAIRGTENTEAFF.

The chain employs TRBV5-4 and TRBJ2-7, with 8 bases aligning to TRBD2. Per germline, CDR1 SGHNT and CDR2 YYREEE (reference sequence). The length of the CDR3 is 15 residues. J was trimmed by 3 bases and V by 2 bases; bases with no gene match: 7. CDR3 DNA sequence: TGTGCCAGCAGCTTCTCTCCGGGAGGGGACTACGAGCAGTACTTC. It is translated as CASSFSPGGDYEQYF.

This clone was observed a single time. The chain joins TRBV2 to TRBJ1-6; no firm D call. V lost 2 bases, J lost 7 bases, and 6 bases lay in between. This CDR3 is built from 13 residues. Germline CDR1 and CDR2: SNHLY and FYNNEI. The CDR3 loop is CASSEIGNSPLHF. The CDR3 region has the DNA TGTGCCAGCAGTGAAATCGGAAATTCACCCCTCCACTTT.

The chain employs TRBV9 and TRBJ2-1; 8 bases line up with TRBD2. This CDR3 comprises 15 residues. V lost 4 bases, J lost 7 bases, and 10 bases stayed unmatched. CDR1 is SGDLS and CDR2 is YYNGEE in the germline V gene. The CDR3 loop is CASSPRVTSGNEQFF. The CDR3 nucleotides are TGTGCCAGCAGCCCCCGGGTCACTAGCGGTAATGAGCAGTTCTTC. The variable domain in full, with the rest retrieved from reference TRBV9 and TRBJ2-1, is DSGVTQTPKHLITATGQRVTLRCSPRSGDLSVYWYQQSLDQGLQFLIQYYNGEERAKGNILERFSAQQFPDLHSELNLSSLELGDSALYFCASSPRVTSGNEQFFGPGTRLTVL.

The chain employs TRBV9 and TRBJ1-2, with a possible D match to TRBD1 (5 bases). Germline V gene lookup returns CDR1 SGDLS and CDR2 YYNGEE. The CDR3 spans 16 residues. Trimming removed 3 bases from V and 7 bases from J, with 22 bases in between. The CDR3 region has the DNA TGTGCCAGCAGCGACGCCCCCTCGGGACGCCGGGGTGGCTACACCTTC. This gives the protein CASSDAPSGRRGGYTF. Full variable domain (rest looked up from reference TRBV9 and TRBJ1-2): DSGVTQTPKHLITATGQRVTLRCSPRSGDLSVYWYQQSLDQGLQFLIQYYNGEERAKGNILERFSAQQFPDLHSELNLSSLELGDSALYFCASSDAPSGRRGGYTFGSGTRLTVV.

The J gene is TRBJ1-5, the V gene TRBV19; 9 positions match TRBD1. This CDR3 spans 16 amino acids. J was trimmed by 5 bases and V by 3 bases; bases with no gene match: 8. Germline CDR1 LNHDA, CDR2 SQIVND (reference sequence). The CDR3 reads CASSILRGQGYQPQHF. The CDR3 coding sequence is TGTGCCAGTAGTATCCTCCGGGGACAGGGCTATCAGCCCCAGCATTTT.

The rearrangement joins TRBV6-2 or TRBV6-3 to TRBJ2-2; TRBD1 matches 8 bases. The V gene's germline CDR1 is MNHEY and CDR2 SVGEGT. J was trimmed by 3 bases and V by 4 bases; bases with no gene match: 7. This CDR3 has 16 amino acids. CDR3 DNA sequence: TGTGCCAGCAGTTCCCGCAGGGGGCTTGACACCGGGGAGCTGTTTTTT. Translating gives CASSSRRGLDTGELFF.

The genes are TRBV20-1 and TRBJ2-2; TRBD2 aligns across 11 bases. The J segment lost 3 bases and the V segment lost 6 bases, leaving 6 bases of the junction unmatched. The CDR3 totals 15 residues. Germline CDR1 reads DFQATT; CDR2 reads SNEGSKA (reference sequence). The CDR3 sequence: CSASLAGGYTGELFF. In DNA form, the CDR3 reads TGCAGTGCCAGTCTAGCGGGGGGATACACCGGGGAGCTGTTTTTT.

V is TRBV12-3 or TRBV12-4 and J is TRBJ2-4; 7 bases map to TRBD1. Trimming cost V 6 bases and J 6 bases; bases outside gene matches: 2. The CDR3 totals 12 residues. The CDR3 is CASSRDRNIQYF. The CDR3 nucleotides read TGTGCCAGCAGCCGGGACAGAAACATTCAGTACTTC.